This TCR beta chain was retrieved from a study of cytomegalovirus exposure and HLA in healthy donors. The primer mix had 60 Vbeta and 13 Jbeta primers. Assay: immunoSEQ multiplex PCR; the TCRdb copy retains only in-frame clones and omits some. In the table there are 110,000 to 150,000 clones, 68% of which are singletons. V dropped 3 bases and J dropped 3; count of bases not matched to a gene: 5. Germline V gene lookup returns CDR1 LNHDA and CDR2 SQIVND (reference sequence). This CDR3 has 14 amino acids. Points on this clone: Its antigen remains unknown.

Study outcomes and limitations: Serostatus for CMV was the only available immune exposure information.

The origin of this receptor is a man in his 60s in good health and CMV-seronegative. V is TRBV19 and J is TRBJ2-7; TRBD2 aligns across 7 bases. Sequenced sample: PBMCs. For the CDR3, the DNA is TGTGCCAGTAGTATGGGGCTAGCGGTCTACGAGCAGTACTTC. Its translation: CASSMGLAVYEQYF.